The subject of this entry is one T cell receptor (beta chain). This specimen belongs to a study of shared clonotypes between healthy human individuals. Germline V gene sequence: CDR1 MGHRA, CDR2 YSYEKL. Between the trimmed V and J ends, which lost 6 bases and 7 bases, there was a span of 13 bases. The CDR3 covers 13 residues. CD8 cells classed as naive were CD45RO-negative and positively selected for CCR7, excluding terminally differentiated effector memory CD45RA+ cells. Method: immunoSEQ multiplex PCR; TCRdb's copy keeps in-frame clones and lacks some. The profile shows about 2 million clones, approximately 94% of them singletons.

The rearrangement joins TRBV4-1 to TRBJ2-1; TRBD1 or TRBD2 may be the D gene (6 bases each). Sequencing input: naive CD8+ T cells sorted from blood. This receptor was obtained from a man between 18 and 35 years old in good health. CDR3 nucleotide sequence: TGCGCCAGCAGGGACACAGGGAGGAATGAGCAGTTCTTC. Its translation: CASRDTGRNEQFF.